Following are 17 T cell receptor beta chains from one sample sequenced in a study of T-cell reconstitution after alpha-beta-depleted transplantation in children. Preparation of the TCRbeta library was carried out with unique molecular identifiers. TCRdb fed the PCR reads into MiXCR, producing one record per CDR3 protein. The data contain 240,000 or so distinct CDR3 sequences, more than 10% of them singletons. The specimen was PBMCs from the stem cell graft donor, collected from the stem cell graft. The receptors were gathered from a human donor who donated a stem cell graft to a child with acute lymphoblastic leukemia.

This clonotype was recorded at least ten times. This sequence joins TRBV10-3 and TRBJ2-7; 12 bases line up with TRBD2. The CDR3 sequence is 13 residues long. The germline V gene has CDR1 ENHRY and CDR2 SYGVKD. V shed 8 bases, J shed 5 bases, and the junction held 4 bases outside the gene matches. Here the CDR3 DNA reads TGTGCCATCTCTAGCGGGAGGGAAAACGAGCAGTACTTC. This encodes CAISSGRENEQYF.

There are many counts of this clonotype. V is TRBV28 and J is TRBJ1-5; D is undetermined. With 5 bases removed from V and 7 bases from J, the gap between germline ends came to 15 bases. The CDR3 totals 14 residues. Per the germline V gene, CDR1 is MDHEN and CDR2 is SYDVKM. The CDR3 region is CASSVTPAGQPQHF. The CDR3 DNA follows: TGTGCCAGCAGTGTGACACCGGCGGGGCAGCCCCAGCATTTT.

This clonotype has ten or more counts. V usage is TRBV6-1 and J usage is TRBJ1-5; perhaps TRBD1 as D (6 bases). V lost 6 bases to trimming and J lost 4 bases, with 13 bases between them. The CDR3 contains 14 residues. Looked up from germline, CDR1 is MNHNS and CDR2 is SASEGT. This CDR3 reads CASSDYRVNQPQHF. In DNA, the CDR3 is TGTGCCAGCAGCGATTACAGGGTTAATCAGCCCCAGCATTTT.

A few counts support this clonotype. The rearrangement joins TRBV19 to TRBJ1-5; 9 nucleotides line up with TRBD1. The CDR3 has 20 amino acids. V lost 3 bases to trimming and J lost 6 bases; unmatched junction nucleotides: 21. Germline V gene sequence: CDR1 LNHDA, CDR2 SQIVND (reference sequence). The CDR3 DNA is TGTGCCAGTAGTATCCATCACCTCAATCAGGGACAGGGAAGGGCTCAGCCCCAGCATTTT. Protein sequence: CASSIHHLNQGQGRAQPQHF.

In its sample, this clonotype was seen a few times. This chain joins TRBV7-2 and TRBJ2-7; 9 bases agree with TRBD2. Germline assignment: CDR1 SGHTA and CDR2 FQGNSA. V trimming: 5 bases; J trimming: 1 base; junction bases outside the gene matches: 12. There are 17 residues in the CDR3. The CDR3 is CASSPRLAGALSYEQYF. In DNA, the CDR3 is TGTGCCAGCAGCCCTCGCTTAGCGGGGGCCCTTTCCTACGAGCAGTACTTC.

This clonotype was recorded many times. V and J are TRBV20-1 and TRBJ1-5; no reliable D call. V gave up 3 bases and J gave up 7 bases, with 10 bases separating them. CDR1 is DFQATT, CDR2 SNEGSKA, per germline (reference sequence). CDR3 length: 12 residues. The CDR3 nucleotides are TGCAGTGCTAGGGCTGGGGTCCAGCCCCAGCATTTT. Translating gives CSARAGVQPQHF.

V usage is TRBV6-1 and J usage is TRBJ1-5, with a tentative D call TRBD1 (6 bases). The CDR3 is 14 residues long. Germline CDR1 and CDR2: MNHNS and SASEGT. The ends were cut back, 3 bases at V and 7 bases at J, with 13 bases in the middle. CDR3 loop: CASSETGGWQPQHF. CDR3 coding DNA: TGTGCCAGCAGTGAGACGGGGGGCTGGCAGCCCCAGCATTTT.

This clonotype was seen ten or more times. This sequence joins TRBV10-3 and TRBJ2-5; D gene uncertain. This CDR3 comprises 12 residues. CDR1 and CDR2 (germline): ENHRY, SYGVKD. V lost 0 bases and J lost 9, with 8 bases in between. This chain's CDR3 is CAISESLLPQYF. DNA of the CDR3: TGTGCCATCAGTGAGTCGCTGCTACCCCAGTACTTC.

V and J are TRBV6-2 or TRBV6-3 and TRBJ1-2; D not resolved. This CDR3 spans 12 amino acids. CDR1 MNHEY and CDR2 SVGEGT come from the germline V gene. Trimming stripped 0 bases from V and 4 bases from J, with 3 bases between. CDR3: CASSYSGYGYTF. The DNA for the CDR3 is TGTGCCAGCAGTTACTCGGGCTATGGCTACACCTTC.

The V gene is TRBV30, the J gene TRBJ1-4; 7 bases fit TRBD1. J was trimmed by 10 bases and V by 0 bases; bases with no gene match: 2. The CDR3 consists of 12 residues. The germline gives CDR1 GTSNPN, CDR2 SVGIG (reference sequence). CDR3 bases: TGTGCCTGGAGTGTCAGGGGGGGAAAACTGTTTTTT. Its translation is CAWSVRGGKLFF.

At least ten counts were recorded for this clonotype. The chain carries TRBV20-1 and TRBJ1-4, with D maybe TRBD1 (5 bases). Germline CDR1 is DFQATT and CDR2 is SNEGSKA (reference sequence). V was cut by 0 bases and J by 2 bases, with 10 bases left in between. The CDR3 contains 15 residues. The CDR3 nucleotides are TGCAGTGCTAGAGATCCGTGGGGGACTAATGAAAAACTGTTTTTT. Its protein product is CSARDPWGTNEKLFF.

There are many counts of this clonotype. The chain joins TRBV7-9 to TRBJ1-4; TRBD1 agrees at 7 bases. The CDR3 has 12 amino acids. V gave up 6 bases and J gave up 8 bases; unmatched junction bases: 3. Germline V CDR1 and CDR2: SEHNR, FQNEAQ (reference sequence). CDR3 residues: CASSPDREKLFF. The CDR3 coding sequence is TGTGCCAGCAGTCCGGACAGGGAAAAACTGTTTTTT.

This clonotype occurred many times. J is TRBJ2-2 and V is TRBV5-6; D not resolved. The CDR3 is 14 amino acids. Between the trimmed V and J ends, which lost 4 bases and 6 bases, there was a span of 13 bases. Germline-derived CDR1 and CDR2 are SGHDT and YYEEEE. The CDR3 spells CASSPYNSPGELFF. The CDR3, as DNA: TGTGCCAGCAGCCCTTACAATTCCCCCGGGGAGCTGTTTTTT.

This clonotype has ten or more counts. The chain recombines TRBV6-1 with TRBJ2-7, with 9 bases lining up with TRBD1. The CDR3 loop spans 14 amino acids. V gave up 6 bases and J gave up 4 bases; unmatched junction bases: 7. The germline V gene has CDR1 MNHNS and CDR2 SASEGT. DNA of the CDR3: TGTGCCAGCAGCAGACAGGGGGTTCGGTACGAGCAGTACTTC. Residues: CASSRQGVRYEQYF.

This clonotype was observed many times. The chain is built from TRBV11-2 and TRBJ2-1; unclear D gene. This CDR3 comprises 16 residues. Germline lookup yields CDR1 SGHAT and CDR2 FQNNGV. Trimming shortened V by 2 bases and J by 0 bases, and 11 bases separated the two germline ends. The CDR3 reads CASSLMGYSSYNEQFF. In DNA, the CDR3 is TGTGCCAGCAGCTTAATGGGGTACAGCTCCTACAATGAGCAGTTCTTC.

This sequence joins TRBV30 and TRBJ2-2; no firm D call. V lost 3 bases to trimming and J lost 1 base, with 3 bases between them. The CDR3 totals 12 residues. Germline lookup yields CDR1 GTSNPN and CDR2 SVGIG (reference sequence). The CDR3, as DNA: TGTGCCTGGAGCTGGAACACCGGGGAGCTGTTTTTT. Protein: CAWSWNTGELFF.

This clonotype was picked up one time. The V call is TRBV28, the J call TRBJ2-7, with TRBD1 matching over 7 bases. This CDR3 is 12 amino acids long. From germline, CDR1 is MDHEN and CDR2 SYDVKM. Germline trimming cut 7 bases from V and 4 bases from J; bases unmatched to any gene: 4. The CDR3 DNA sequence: TGTGCCAGCAAGAAACAGGGGTACGAGCAGTACTTC. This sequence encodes CASKKQGYEQYF.